Listed here are 8 T cell receptor beta chains from one sample, sequenced in a study of control samples from healthy donors and cancer patients. The table came from immunoSEQ multiplex PCR; TCRdb's copy has only in-frame clones and leaves some out. The data contain about 130,000 clones, roughly 94% of them singletons. The sequenced sample was PBMCs. The source of these receptors is a man in his 60s with colorectal cancer.

The CDR3 spells CASRRSSNQPQHF. In DNA form, the CDR3 reads TGTGCCAGCAGGAGGAGTAGCAATCAGCCCCAGCATTTT. This chain uses TRBV27 with TRBJ1-5; D gene ambiguous. The CDR3 is 13 amino acids. Germline-derived CDR1 and CDR2 are MNHEY and SMNVEV (reference sequence). Deletions cut 6 bases from V and 0 bases from J, with 6 bases between.

The chain employs TRBV6-1 and TRBJ1-5; perhaps TRBD1 as D (6 bases). V dropped 2 bases and J dropped 5 bases, with 13 bases sitting between them. The length of the CDR3 is 15 residues. Germline V gene lookup returns CDR1 MNHNS and CDR2 SASEGT. The CDR3 spells CASSENRQVDQPQHF. The CDR3 nucleotides are TGTGCCAGCAGTGAAAACCGACAGGTGGATCAGCCCCAGCATTTT.

This chain joins TRBV7-7 and TRBJ2-3, with 7 bases identical to TRBD2. Germline CDR1 SSHAT, CDR2 FNYEAQ (reference sequence). With V trimmed by 1 base and J by 3 bases, 4 bases remained unmatched. CDR3 length: 15 residues. CDR3 DNA: TGTGCCAGCAGCTTAGGGCTAGCGGAAACAGATACGCAGTATTTT. Protein product: CASSLGLAETDTQYF. Complete variable domain (other parts from reference TRBV7-7 and TRBJ2-3): GAGVSQSPRYKVTKRGQDVTLRCDPISSHATLYWYQQALGQGPEFLTYFNYEAQPDKSGLPSDRFSAERPEGSISTLTIQRTEQRDSAMYRCASSLGLAETDTQYFGPGTRLTVL.

The chain combines TRBV15 with TRBJ1-6, with D possibly TRBD1 on 5 matching bases. V dropped 1 base and J dropped 11 bases, with 6 bases sitting between them. Germline assignment: CDR1 LNHNV and CDR2 YYDKDF (reference sequence). This CDR3 has 12 amino acids. CDR3 nucleotide sequence: TGTGCCACCAGCAGAGCAGGGCCACCCCTCCACTTT. Its protein product is CATSRAGPPLHF. Based on the CDR3 plus reference TRBV15 and TRBJ1-6, the full variable domain is DAMVIQNPRYQVTQFGKPVTLSCSQTLNHNVMYWYQQKSSQAPKLLFHYYDKDFNNEADTPDNFQSRRPNTSFCFLDIRSPGLGDTAMYLCATSRAGPPLHFGNGTRLTVT.

The rearrangement links TRBV29-1 to TRBJ1-1; D is perhaps TRBD1 (6 bases). CDR1 is SQVTM and CDR2 is ANQGSEA in the germline V gene. The CDR3 length is 12 residues. Trimming shortened V by 6 bases and J by 3 bases, and 11 bases separated the two germline ends. Written as DNA, the CDR3 is TGCAGCGTGTACAGGGCTGACACTGAAGCTTTCTTT. The encoded protein is CSVYRADTEAFF.

This sequence joins TRBV27 and TRBJ1-6, with TRBD1 identical over 10 bases. The CDR3 length is 15 residues. V trimming: 5 bases; J trimming: 9 bases; junction bases outside the gene matches: 7. Germline V CDR1 and CDR2: MNHEY, SMNVEV (reference sequence). The DNA for the CDR3 is TGTGCCAGCAGTCCCCTAGGGACAGGGGTTTCACCCCTCCACTTT. It yields the protein CASSPLGTGVSPLHF.

This sequence joins TRBV5-1 and TRBJ2-1; unclear D gene. Between the trimmed V and J ends, which lost 4 bases and 2 bases, there was a span of 13 bases. The CDR3 runs 15 residues. Per the germline V gene, CDR1 is SGHRS and CDR2 is YFSETQ. The CDR3 nucleotides read TGCGCCAGCAGCCAAACACAGCGACCCTACAATGAGCAGTTCTTC. Amino acid sequence: CASSQTQRPYNEQFF.

V and J are TRBV10-1 and TRBJ1-3, with D perhaps matching TRBD1 (6 bases). The CDR3 runs to 15 residues. The germline V and J ends were trimmed by 4 bases and 2 bases, with 12 bases remaining between them. Germline V gene sequence: CDR1 WNHNN, CDR2 SYGVQD (reference sequence). This chain's CDR3 is CASSGGTGTGNTIYF. The CDR3 nucleotides are TGCGCCAGCAGTGGAGGTACAGGGACTGGAAACACCATATATTTT.